This T cell receptor (beta chain) was captured in a study of identical twins (dated by TCRdb to the mid-2010s). About the study as a whole: To test whether fetal clonotypes persist, the study used deep sequencing on TCR alpha and beta repertoires from monozygotic twins, unrelated adults of various ages, and cord blood. To rule out contamination, the twin experiments were replicated at different times with different library preparation protocols.

The library was obtained by 5' RACE. Data came from an Illumina HiSeq 2000. Template switching added a universal primer binding site, and the final cDNA carried a unique molecular identifier that allowed TCR cDNA molecules to be counted accurately. Specific primers in the conserved constant-segment region were used to synthesize first-strand cDNA for the TCR alpha and beta chains. To control for contamination, every cDNA library carried two barcodes: a SMART-Mk sample barcode plus Illumina barcodes. TruSeq adapter sequences, together with Illumina sample barcodes, were added in two successive PCR steps. Sequencing of the TCR alpha and beta cDNA libraries was done on the Illumina HiSeq platform using custom primers. Regarding the original processing steps: MiGEC was used to process raw reads and extract unique molecular identifiers, and MiXCR was used to find CDR3 positions. For each individual, recombination models were inferred using an EM algorithm with the repgenHMM and IGoR tools. Shared clonotype analysis was performed with the tcR package in R, normalizing sharing by the product of cloneset sizes. To study raw recombination free of thymic and clonal selection effects, out-of-frame nonproductive sequences were analyzed. Clones were called with MiXCR by TCRdb after fastp trimmed the public reads at Q25, and only in-frame beta chains were retained. CDR3 protein sequences are deduplicated, and each keeps its most common genes and DNA. What appears here as the V and J calls and clone size reflects TCRdb's work, not the paper's. Present in this sample are more than 600,000 distinct CDR3 sequences, 18% of which were seen just once. Around 13% of the sample comes from the top ten.

V sheds 1 base and J sheds 10 bases, leaving 11 bases between their ends. The CDR3 sequence holds 13 residues, the cysteine and phenylalanine included. Only CDR3 DNA remains: 39 bases, in frame from the first base. The germline V gene encodes CDR1 LGHDT and CDR2 YNNKEL (reference sequence). This clonotype was observed a handful of times. Its antigen target is currently unknown. Per-base quality was not reported, and no clone a single base away is much larger than it. Every donor was a healthy Caucasian. The twin cohort comprised three pairs of female monozygotic twins, all aged roughly 18 to 29 years. Peripheral blood mononuclear cells were used as the source from which RNA for TCR libraries was isolated. Results and caveats for the whole study, not just this receptor: Abundant cord blood beta clonotypes had fewer insertions, young adult naive repertoires showed a similar but weaker trend, and memory repertoires showed no such trend. Conclusions relied on cross-sectional statistical analysis, since the same donors could not be followed over many years. A weaker excess of twin sharing was found in beta out-of-frame sequences because the signal-to-noise ratio was lowered by fewer shared sequences. Compared with coincidental sharing between unrelated individuals, an excess of low generation-probability sequences was observed among out-of-frame TCR alpha sequences shared between twins. In monozygotic twins, recombination models systematically underestimated out-of-frame TCR alpha sharing, but the models matched the sharing seen between unrelated individuals. Zero-insertion analyses could be partly confounded by invariant T cells such as MAIT and iNKT, although diverse VJ usage argued against such confounding for most clonotypes.

The sample also formed part of further work on T cells expressing NK-cell markers. The second study, in turn, reports: Three sorted T-cell subsets (CD3+CD56+NKG2C+, CD3+CD56+NKG2C- and CD3+CD56-NKG2C+) from roughly 8 donors had their TCR beta-chain repertoires profiled. Among the eight sequenced donors, seven were HCMV-seropositive and one was HCMV-seronegative. In several experiments an anti-gammadeltaTCR antibody was added to restrict sorting to alphabetaTCR-expressing T cells. For 5 or 6 donors, the dominant CD3+CD56+NKG2C+ clonotypes were among the top 10 CD8+ clonotypes and accounted for about 1.0-8% of CD8+ T cells. Those dominant clonotypes were again the most abundant among CD3+CD56-NKG2C+ cells in several donors, at 28.3-60.1%. Whether the expanded NKG2C-expressing T cell clones were specific for HCMV antigens was left unclear. All eight donors whose samples were sequenced were randomly selected healthy volunteers, three of them men and five women. A commercial ELISA kit detecting HCMV-specific IgG in serum was used to determine HCMV serostatus. For six donors, unsorted PBMC were also used to sequence bulk peripheral blood T-cell repertoires. Reads were demultiplexed and grouped by UMI with MIGEC, and clonotypes were assembled and quantified with MiTCR. To exclude erroneous sequences, only TCR cDNA sequences supported by at least two reads were retained. The tcR package was used for downstream repertoire analysis, with clonotypes matched between fractions based on CDR3 nucleotide sequence plus V segment. VDJmatch was used to annotate antigen specificity against VDJdb, with one amino acid substitution in CDR3 allowed.

The rearranged segments are TRBV3-1 and TRBJ2-1; the D segment cannot be called with confidence. Source material: PBMCs. The clonotype was recovered from a woman between 18 and 29 years old in good health. The CDR3 protein sequence reads: CASSQGYESEQFF. The nucleotide sequence reads as follows: TGTGCCAGCAGCCAAGGTTATGAGTCGGAGCAGTTCTTC.